Listed here are 21 T cell receptor beta chains from one sample, sequenced in a study of CD8 T cells in Susac syndrome. RNA totalling roughly 0.45 to 1 ug underwent reverse transcription with random hexamers. Using its own MiXCR run on the immunoSEQ multiplex PCR reads, TCRdb lists one record per CDR3 protein. This table holds under 350,000 distinct CDR3 sequences, 90% to 95% found once. What was sequenced was CD4+ T cells from PBMCs. Receptors were obtained from a human donor with multiple sclerosis.

The V call is TRBV6-1, the J call TRBJ2-1; D uncertain. Germline loops: CDR1 MNHNS, CDR2 SASEGT. V lost 5 bases and J lost 0, with 14 bases in between. The CDR3 runs 16 residues. CDR3 DNA sequence: TGTGCCAGCAGTATGCGGACCCCTGGCTCCTACAATGAGCAGTTCTTC. This codes for CASSMRTPGSYNEQFF.

The rearrangement links TRBV5-1 to TRBJ2-2; TRBD2 agrees at 8 bases. The germline V gene has CDR1 SGHRS and CDR2 YFSETQ. The CDR3 sequence is 17 residues long. V gave up 4 bases and J gave up 4 bases; unmatched junction bases: 12. CDR3 DNA sequence: TGCGCCAGCAGCCCAGCCGGACTAGCTTCGACCACCGGGGAGCTGTTTTTT. It is translated as CASSPAGLASTTGELFF.

This clonotype has only one observation. This rearrangement joins TRBV18 to TRBJ2-7, with D tentatively TRBD1 or TRBD2 (5 bases each). The ends were cut back, 4 bases at V and 4 bases at J, with 11 bases in the middle. CDR1 and CDR2 from the germline V gene are KGHSH and LQKENI. The CDR3 covers 13 residues. The CDR3 sequence: CASSQGREYEQYF. As DNA, the CDR3 is TGTGCCAGCTCACAGGGACGGGAATACGAGCAGTACTTC.

The CDR3 DNA reads TGTGCCATCAGTGCCCCGGGGGCCCGCGGGGAGCAGTACTTC. Translation gives CAISAPGARGEQYF. The chain employs TRBV10-3 and TRBJ2-7; D tentatively fits TRBD1 or TRBD2 (6 bases each). This CDR3 has 14 residues. Per the germline V gene, CDR1 is ENHRY and CDR2 is SYGVKD. V gave up 4 bases and J gave up 7 bases, with 17 bases separating them.

The chain couples TRBV6-5 to TRBJ1-1; D is ambiguous. V shed 2 bases and J shed 8 bases, with 15 bases lying between them. The CDR3 runs 14 residues. Germline V CDR1 and CDR2: MNHEY, SVGAGI. Written as DNA, the CDR3 is TGTGCCAGCAGTTACGCGTTACAACTAGGCGAAGCTTTCTTT. It is translated as CASSYALQLGEAFF.

This clonotype turned up a few times. V is TRBV7-8 and J is TRBJ2-2; D possibly corresponds to TRBD1 (6 bases). Germline CDR1 is SGHVS and CDR2 is FQNEAQ. Trimming stripped 5 bases from V and 6 bases from J, with 10 bases between. The CDR3 extends over 13 amino acids. The CDR3 sequence: CASSHRVPGELFF. The CDR3 DNA reads TGTGCCAGCAGCCACAGGGTCCCCGGGGAGCTGTTTTTT. The full variable domain, rest sourced from reference TRBV7-8 and TRBJ2-2, is GAGVSQSPRYKVAKRGQDVALRCDPISGHVSLFWYQQALGQGPEFLTYFQNEAQLDKSGLPSDRFFAERPEGSVSTLKIQRTQQEDSAVYLCASSHRVPGELFFGEGSRLTVL.

The chain uses TRBV19 and TRBJ2-1; 14 bases match TRBD2. Germline V gene data show CDR1 as LNHDA and CDR2 as SQIVND (reference sequence). V lost 11 bases and J lost 8; bases outside the gene matches: 11. CDR3 length: 15 amino acids. Written as DNA, the CDR3 is TGTGCCCTCATCCGGACTAGCGGGGGGACTGATGAGCAGTTCTTC. This gives the protein CALIRTSGGTDEQFF.

The CDR3 sequence: CASSTWTGAKNIQYF. Written as DNA, the CDR3 is TGTGCCAGCAGTACCTGGACAGGGGCCAAAAACATTCAGTACTTC. The V gene is TRBV28, the J gene TRBJ2-4; 8 bases are a match to TRBD1. There are 15 residues in the CDR3. V dropped 5 bases and J dropped 1; count of bases not matched to a gene: 4. In germline, CDR1 is MDHEN, CDR2 SYDVKM.

The chain uses TRBV7-9 and TRBJ2-2; D ambiguous. Trimming removed 1 base at V and 0 bases at J, with 6 bases between. Germline V CDR1 and CDR2: SEHNR, FQNEAQ (reference sequence). CDR3 length equals 15 residues. This chain's CDR3 is CASSLETPNTGELFF. The DNA for the CDR3 is TGTGCCAGCAGCTTAGAGACACCGAACACCGGGGAGCTGTTTTTT.

The chain joins TRBV15 to TRBJ2-3; D is undetermined. V was shortened by 5 bases and J by 3 bases, with 12 bases between the two germline ends. In germline, CDR1 is LNHNV, CDR2 YYDKDF (reference sequence). The CDR3 is 14 amino acids. DNA for the CDR3: TGTGCCACCAGCCGCCTGGACGGAACAGATACGCAGTATTTT. Encoded protein: CATSRLDGTDTQYF. The variable domain in full, completed from reference TRBV15 and TRBJ2-3, reads DAMVIQNPRYQVTQFGKPVTLSCSQTLNHNVMYWYQQKSSQAPKLLFHYYDKDFNNEADTPDNFQSRRPNTSFCFLDIRSPGLGDTAMYLCATSRLDGTDTQYFGPGTRLTVL.

This clonotype appeared a single time. V usage is TRBV7-3 and J usage is TRBJ2-1, with 8 bases fitting TRBD2. Germline CDR1 is SGHTA and CDR2 is FQGTGA. Trimming took 3 bases from V and 7 from J; bases not matched to a gene: 14. CDR3 length equals 17 residues. CDR3 in DNA: TGTGCCAGCAGCTTGATATCATCTAGCGGGCTGCGGAATGAGCAGTTCTTC. It yields the protein CASSLISSSGLRNEQFF.

This clonotype was observed many times. The gene calls are TRBV7-9 and TRBJ2-3; no clear D gene. Trimming removed 1 base at V and 1 base at J, with 3 bases between. Germline V lookup: CDR1 SEHNR, CDR2 FQNEAQ (reference sequence). The CDR3 is 13 residues long. The CDR3 region has the DNA TGTGCCAGCAGCTTAGGGGGCACAGATACGCAGTATTTT. Translation gives CASSLGGTDTQYF.

In this sample, this clonotype turned up a few times. The V gene is TRBV7-9, the J gene TRBJ2-3; the D gene is possibly TRBD2 (6 bases). The V gene lost 5 bases and the J gene lost 0 bases, with 9 bases spanning the gap. Germline V gene data show CDR1 as SEHNR and CDR2 as FQNEAQ (reference sequence). CDR3 length equals 14 residues. CDR3 residues: CASSRGASTDTQYF. CDR3 coding DNA: TGTGCCAGCAGCCGCGGGGCTAGCACAGATACGCAGTATTTT.

The chain joins TRBV29-1 to TRBJ2-7; perhaps TRBD1 as D (6 bases). This CDR3 is built from 14 residues. Germline CDR1 and CDR2: SQVTM and ANQGSEA. V lost 1 base and J 7 bases, leaving 17 bases between the germline ends. CDR3 sequence reads: CSVEGVPGRGEQYF. The CDR3 DNA follows: TGCAGCGTTGAAGGGGTTCCAGGAAGGGGGGAGCAGTACTTC.

V and J are TRBV28 and TRBJ2-3; 11 bases match TRBD2. V lost 5 bases, J lost 2 bases, and 9 bases stayed unmatched. Germline CDR1 is MDHEN and CDR2 is SYDVKM. The CDR3 loop spans 17 amino acids. The CDR3: CASSPLGTSGFTDTQYF. DNA of the CDR3: TGTGCCAGCAGTCCCCTCGGGACTAGCGGTTTCACAGATACGCAGTATTTT.

In DNA, the CDR3 is TGTGCCAGCGGTGGCCTCTCAGCCGGGGAGACCCAGTACTTC. It codes for CASGGLSAGETQYF. The chain links TRBV6-5 to TRBJ2-5; D ambiguous. The CDR3 spans 14 residues. The V gene lost 8 bases and the J gene lost 5 bases, with 18 bases spanning the gap. CDR1 and CDR2 from the germline V gene are MNHEY and SVGAGI.

This clonotype has a single count. V is TRBV12-3 or TRBV12-4 and J is TRBJ1-4; a possible D gene is TRBD1 (5 bases). The CDR3 is made up of 14 amino acids. The ends were cut back, 8 bases at V and 1 base at J, with 11 bases in the middle. Here the CDR3 reads CASGTGGTNEKLFF. CDR3 DNA: TGTGCCAGCGGGACGGGGGGAACTAATGAAAAACTGTTTTTT.

There are a few counts of this clonotype. V gene TRBV11-2 combines with J gene TRBJ1-3; possibly TRBD1 for D (6 bases). The CDR3 loop spans 15 amino acids. Germline lookup yields CDR1 SGHAT and CDR2 FQNNGV. V was trimmed by 5 bases and J by 2 bases, leaving 13 bases between them. CDR3 in DNA: TGTGCCAGCAGCCAAAACAGGGCCCCTGGAAACACCATATATTTT. Translating gives CASSQNRAPGNTIYF.

The chain combines TRBV21-1 with TRBJ1-2. TRBV21-1 is a pseudogene. This CDR3 region has 14 residues. CDR3 DNA sequence: TGTGCCAGCAGCAAAGCGCTTTTAGTCCCGGGCTACACCTTC. Amino acid sequence: CASSKALLVPGYTF.

This chain uses TRBV12-3 or TRBV12-4 with TRBJ1-5; a weak D match, TRBD1 (6 bases). CDR3 length: 15 amino acids. The germline V and J ends were trimmed by 5 bases and 4 bases, with 15 bases remaining between them. The CDR3 DNA sequence: TGTGCCAGCAGTCCTCAGGGGAGGGGGAATCAGCCCCAGCATTTT. This sequence encodes CASSPQGRGNQPQHF.

The rearrangement uses TRBV6-5 and TRBJ2-6, with D unclear. This CDR3 contains 18 residues. Trimming took off 2 bases at V and 1 base at J, with 15 bases between the two ends. Germline V gene lookup returns CDR1 MNHEY and CDR2 SVGAGI. CDR3 DNA: TGTGCCAGCAGTTACCTGGTCAGGACCGTTTCTGGGGCCAACGTCCTGACTTTC. Protein: CASSYLVRTVSGANVLTF.